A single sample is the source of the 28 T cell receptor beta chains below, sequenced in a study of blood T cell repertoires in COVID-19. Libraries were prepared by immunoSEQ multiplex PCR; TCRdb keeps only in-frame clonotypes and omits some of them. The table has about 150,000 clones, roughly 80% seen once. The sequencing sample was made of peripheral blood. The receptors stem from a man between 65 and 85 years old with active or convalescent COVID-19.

CDR3 DNA: TGTGCCAGCTCACCCCAACGCTCTAGCGGAAGCTCCTACAATGAGCAGTTCTTC. It yields the protein CASSPQRSSGSSYNEQFF. The chain is built from TRBV18 and TRBJ2-1; 7 nucleotides match TRBD2. The CDR3 has 18 amino acids. The germline CDR1 and CDR2 sequences are KGHSH and LQKENI. Trimming took 3 bases from V and 0 from J; bases not matched to a gene: 11.

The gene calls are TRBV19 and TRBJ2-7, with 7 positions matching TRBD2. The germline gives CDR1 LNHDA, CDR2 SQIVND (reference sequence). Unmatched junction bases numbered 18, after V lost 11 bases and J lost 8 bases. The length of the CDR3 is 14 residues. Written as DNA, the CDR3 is TGTGCCTCCAGGGAGCGGGGAAATACGGTCCAGCAGTACTTC. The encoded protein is CASRERGNTVQQYF.

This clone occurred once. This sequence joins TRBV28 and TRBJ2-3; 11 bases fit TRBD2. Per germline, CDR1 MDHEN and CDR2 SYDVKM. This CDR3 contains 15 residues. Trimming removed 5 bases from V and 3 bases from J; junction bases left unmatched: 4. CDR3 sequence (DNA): TGTGCCAGCAGTCCAGCTAGCGGGGGGACAGATACGCAGTATTTT. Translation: CASSPASGGTDTQYF. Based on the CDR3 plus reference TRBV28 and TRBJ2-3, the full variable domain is DVKVTQSSRYLVKRTGEKVFLECVQDMDHENMFWYRQDPGLGLRLIYFSYDVKMKEKGDIPEGYSVSREKKERFSLILESASTNQTSMYLCASSPASGGTDTQYFGPGTRLTVL.

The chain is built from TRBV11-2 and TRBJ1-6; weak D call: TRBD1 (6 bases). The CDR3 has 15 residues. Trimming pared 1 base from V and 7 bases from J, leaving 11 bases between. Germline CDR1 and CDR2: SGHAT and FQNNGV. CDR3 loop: CASSLVQGGNSPLHF. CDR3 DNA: TGTGCCAGCAGCTTAGTACAGGGTGGGAATTCACCCCTCCACTTT.

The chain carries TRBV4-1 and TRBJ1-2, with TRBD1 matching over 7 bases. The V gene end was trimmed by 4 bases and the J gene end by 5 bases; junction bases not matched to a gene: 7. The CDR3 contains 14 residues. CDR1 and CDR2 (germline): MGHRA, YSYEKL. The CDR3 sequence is CASSPGQAAYGYTF. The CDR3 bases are TGCGCCAGCAGCCCCGGACAGGCAGCTTATGGCTACACCTTC.

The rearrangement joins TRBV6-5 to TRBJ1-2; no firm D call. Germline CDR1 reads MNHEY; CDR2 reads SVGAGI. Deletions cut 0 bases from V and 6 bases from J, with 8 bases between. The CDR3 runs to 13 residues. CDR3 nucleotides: TGTGCCAGCAGTTACTCGAGGATAAATGGCTACACCTTC. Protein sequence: CASSYSRINGYTF.

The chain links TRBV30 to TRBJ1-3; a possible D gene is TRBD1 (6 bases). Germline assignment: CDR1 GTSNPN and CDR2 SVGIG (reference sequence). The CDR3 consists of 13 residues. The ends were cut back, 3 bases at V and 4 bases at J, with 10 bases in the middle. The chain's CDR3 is CAWRGAQGNTIYF. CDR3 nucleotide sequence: TGTGCCTGGAGGGGGGCGCAGGGAAACACCATATATTTT.

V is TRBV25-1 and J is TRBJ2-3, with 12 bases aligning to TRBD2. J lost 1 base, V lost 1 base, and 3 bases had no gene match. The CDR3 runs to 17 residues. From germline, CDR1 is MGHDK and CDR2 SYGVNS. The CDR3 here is CASSELSSGGGTDTQYF. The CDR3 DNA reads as TGTGCCAGCAGTGAATTGTCTAGCGGGGGGGGCACAGATACGCAGTATTTT.

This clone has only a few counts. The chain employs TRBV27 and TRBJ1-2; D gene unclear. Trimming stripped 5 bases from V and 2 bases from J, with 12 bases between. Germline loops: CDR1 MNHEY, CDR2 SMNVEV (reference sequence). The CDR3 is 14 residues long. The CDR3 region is CASSTGGLNYGYTF. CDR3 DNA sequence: TGTGCCAGCAGTACGGGAGGACTGAACTATGGCTACACCTTC.

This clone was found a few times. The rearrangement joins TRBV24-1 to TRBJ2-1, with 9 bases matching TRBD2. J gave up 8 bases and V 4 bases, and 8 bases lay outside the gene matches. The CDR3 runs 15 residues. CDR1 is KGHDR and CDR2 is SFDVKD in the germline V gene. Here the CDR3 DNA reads TGTGCCACCAGTGAGTATAGCGGGAGCAGAGATGAGCAGTTCTTC. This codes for CATSEYSGSRDEQFF.

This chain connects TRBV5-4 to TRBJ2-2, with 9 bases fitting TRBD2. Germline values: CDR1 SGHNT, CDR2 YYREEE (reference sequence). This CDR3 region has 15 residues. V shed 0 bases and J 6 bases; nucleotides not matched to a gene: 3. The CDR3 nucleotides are TGTGCCAGCAGCTTGGATGCGGGGGGGTCCGGGGAGCTGTTTTTT. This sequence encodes CASSLDAGGSGELFF.

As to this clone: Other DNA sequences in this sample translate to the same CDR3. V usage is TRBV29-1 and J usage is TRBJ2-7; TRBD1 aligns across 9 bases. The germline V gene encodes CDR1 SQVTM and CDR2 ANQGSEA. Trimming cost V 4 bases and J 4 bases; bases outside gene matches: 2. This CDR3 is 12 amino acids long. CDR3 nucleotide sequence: TGCAGCGTTGTGACAGGGGGTTACGAGCAGTACTTC. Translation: CSVVTGGYEQYF.

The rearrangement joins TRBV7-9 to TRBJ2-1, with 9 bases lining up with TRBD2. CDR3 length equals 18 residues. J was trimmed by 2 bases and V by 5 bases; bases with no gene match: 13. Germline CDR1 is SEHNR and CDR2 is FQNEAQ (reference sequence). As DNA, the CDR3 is TGTGCCAGCAGCCCTCTTACCTCTTTAGCGGGAGCCTACAATGAGCAGTTCTTC. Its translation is CASSPLTSLAGAYNEQFF.

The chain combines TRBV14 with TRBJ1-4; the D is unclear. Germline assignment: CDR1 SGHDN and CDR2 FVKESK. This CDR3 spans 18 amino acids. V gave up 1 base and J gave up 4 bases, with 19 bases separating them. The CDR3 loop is CASSQAYPGWTYNEKLFF. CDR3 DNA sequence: TGTGCCAGCAGCCAAGCTTACCCCGGGTGGACTTATAATGAAAAACTGTTTTTT. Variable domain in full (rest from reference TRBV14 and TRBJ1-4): EAGVTQFPSHSVIEKGQTVTLRCDPISGHDNLYWYRRVMGKEIKFLLHFVKESKQDESGMPNNRFLAERTGGTYSTLKVQPAELEDSGVYFCASSQAYPGWTYNEKLFFGSGTQLSVL.

Here the CDR3 DNA reads TGTGCCAGCAGCATCGCGGGGGGGGACTCCTACGAGCAGTACTTC. Its translation: CASSIAGGDSYEQYF. The rearrangement links TRBV7-2 to TRBJ2-7; 9 bases fit TRBD2. V trimming: 5 bases; J trimming: 0 bases; junction bases outside the gene matches: 5. The CDR3 contains 15 residues. The germline CDR1 and CDR2 sequences are SGHTA and FQGNSA. Supplemented by reference TRBV7-2 and TRBJ2-7, the full variable domain reads GAGVSQSPSNKVTEKGKDVELRCDPISGHTALYWYRQSLGQGLEFLIYFQGNSAPDKSGLPSDRFSAERTGGSVSTLTIQRTQQEDSAVYLCASSIAGGDSYEQYFGPGTRLTVT.

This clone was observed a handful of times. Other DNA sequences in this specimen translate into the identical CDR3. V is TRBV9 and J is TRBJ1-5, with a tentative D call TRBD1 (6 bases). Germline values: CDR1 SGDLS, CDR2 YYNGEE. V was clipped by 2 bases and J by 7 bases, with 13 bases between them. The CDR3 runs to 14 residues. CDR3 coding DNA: TGTGCCAGCAGCGTTGGGGGGGCCGGGCAGCCCCAGCATTTT. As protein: CASSVGGAGQPQHF.

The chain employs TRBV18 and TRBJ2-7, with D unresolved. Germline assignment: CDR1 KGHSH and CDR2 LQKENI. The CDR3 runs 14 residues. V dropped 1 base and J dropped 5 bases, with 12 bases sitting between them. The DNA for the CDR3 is TGTGCCAGCTCACCACAACAAGCCGAGGACGAGCAGTACTTC. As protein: CASSPQQAEDEQYF.

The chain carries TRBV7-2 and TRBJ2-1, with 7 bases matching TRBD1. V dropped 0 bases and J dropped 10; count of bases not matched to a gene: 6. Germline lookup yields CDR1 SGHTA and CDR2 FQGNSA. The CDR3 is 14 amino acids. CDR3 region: CASSLADDRAEQFF. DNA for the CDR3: TGTGCCAGCAGCTTAGCCGACGACAGGGCCGAGCAGTTCTTC.

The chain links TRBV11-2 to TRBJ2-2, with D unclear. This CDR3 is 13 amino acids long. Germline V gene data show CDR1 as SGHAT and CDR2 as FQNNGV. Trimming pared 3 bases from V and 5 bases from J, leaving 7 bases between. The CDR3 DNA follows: TGTGCCAGCAGCTTTAGAGGAACCGGGGAGCTGTTTTTT. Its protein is CASSFRGTGELFF.

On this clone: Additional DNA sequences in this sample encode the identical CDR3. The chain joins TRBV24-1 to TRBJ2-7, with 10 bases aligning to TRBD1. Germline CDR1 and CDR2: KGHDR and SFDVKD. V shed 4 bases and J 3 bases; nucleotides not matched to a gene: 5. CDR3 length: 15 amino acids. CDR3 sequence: CATSDPGQGGYEQYF. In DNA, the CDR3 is TGTGCCACCAGTGACCCCGGACAGGGGGGCTACGAGCAGTACTTC.

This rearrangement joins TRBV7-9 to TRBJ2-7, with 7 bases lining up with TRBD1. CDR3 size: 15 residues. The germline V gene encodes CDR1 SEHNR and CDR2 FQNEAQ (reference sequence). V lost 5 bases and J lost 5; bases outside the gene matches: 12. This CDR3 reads CASSPSDRLPHEQYF. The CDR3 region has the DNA TGTGCCAGCAGCCCCTCGGACAGGTTGCCTCACGAGCAGTACTTC. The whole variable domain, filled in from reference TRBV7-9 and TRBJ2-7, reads DTGVSQNPRHKITKRGQNVTFRCDPISEHNRLYWYRQTLGQGPEFLTYFQNEAQLEKSRLLSDRFSAERPKGSFSTLEIQRTEQGDSAMYLCASSPSDRLPHEQYFGPGTRLTVT.

CDR3 region: CASSRTAVSYEQYF. CDR3 in DNA: TGTGCCAGCAGCAGGACAGCGGTATCCTACGAGCAGTACTTC. The rearrangement uses TRBV6-2 or TRBV6-3 and TRBJ2-7; D perhaps matches TRBD1 (6 bases). The germline CDR1 and CDR2 sequences are MNHEY and SVGEGT. The CDR3 contains 14 residues. Trimming removed 6 bases at V and 1 base at J, with 13 bases between.

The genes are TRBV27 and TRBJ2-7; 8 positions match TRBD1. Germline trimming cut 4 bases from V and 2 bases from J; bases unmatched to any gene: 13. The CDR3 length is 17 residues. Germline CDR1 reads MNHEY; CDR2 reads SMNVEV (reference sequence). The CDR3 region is CASSSLGQGSRTYEQYF. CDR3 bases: TGTGCCAGCAGTTCACTAGGACAGGGCAGCCGAACCTACGAGCAGTACTTC.

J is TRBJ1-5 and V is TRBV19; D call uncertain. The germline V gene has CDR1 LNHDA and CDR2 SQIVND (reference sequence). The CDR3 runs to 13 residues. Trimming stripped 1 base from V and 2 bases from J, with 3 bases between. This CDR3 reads CASSIAGNQPQHF. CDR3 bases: TGTGCCAGTAGTATAGCAGGCAATCAGCCCCAGCATTTT.

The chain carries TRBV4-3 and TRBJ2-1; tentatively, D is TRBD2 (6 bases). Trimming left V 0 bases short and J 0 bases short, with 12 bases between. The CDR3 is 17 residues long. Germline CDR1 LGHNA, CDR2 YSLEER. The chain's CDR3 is CASSQDLSGSSYNEQFF. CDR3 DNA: TGCGCCAGCAGCCAAGATCTTAGCGGAAGCTCCTACAATGAGCAGTTCTTC.

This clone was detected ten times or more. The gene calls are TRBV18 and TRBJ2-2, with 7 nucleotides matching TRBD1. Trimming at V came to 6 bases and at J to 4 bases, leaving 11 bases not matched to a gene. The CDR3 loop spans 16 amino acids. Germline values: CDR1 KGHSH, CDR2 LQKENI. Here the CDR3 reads CASSPKRGQGTGELFF. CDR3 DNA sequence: TGTGCCAGCTCCCCCAAAAGGGGGCAAGGCACCGGGGAGCTGTTTTTT.

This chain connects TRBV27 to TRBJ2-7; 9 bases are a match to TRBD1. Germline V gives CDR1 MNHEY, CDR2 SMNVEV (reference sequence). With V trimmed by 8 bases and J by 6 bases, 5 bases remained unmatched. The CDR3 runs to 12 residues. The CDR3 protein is CASCTGGGEQYF. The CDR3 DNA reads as TGTGCCAGCTGCACAGGGGGCGGCGAGCAGTACTTC.

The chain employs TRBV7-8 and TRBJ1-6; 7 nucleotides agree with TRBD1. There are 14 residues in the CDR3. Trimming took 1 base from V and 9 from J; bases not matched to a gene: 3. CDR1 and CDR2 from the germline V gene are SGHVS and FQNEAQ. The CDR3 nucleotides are TGTGCCAGCAGCTTAGAGACAGGGTTTTCACCCCTCCACTTT. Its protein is CASSLETGFSPLHF.